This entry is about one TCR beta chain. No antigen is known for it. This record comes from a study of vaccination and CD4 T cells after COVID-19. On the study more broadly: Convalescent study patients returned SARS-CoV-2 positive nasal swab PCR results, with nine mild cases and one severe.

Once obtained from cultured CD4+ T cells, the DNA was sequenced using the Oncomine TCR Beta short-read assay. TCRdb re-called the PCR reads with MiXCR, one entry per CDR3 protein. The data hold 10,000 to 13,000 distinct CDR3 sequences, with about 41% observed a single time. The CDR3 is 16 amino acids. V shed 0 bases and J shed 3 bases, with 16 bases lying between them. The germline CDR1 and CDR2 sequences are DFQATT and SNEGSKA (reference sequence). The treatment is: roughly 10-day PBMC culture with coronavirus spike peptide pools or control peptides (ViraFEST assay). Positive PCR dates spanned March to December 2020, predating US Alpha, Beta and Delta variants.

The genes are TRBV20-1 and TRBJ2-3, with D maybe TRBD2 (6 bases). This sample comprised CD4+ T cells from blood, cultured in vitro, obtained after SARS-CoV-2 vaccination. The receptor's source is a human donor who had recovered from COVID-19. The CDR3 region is CSARDPRRGRTDTQYF. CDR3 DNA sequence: TGCAGTGCTAGAGATCCCAGACGGGGGAGGACAGATACGCAGTATTTT.